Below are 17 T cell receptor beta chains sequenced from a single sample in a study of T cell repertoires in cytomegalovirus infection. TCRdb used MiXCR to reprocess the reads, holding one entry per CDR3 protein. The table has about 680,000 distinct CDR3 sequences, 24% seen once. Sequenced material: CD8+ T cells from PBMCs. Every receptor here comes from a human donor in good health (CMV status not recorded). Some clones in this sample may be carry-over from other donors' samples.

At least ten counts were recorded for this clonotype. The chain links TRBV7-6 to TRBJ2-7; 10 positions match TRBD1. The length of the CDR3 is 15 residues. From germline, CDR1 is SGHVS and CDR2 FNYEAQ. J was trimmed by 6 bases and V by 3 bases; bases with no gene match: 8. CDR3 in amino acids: CASSFPGTGESEQYF. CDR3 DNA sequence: TGTGCCAGCAGCTTCCCTGGGACAGGGGAAAGCGAGCAGTACTTC.

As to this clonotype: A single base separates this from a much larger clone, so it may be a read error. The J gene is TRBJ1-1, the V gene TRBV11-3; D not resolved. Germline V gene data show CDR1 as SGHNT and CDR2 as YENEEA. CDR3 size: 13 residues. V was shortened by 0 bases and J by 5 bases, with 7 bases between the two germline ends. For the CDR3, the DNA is TGTGCCAGCAGCTTAGACGGGGAAACTGAAGCTTTCTTT. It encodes CASSLDGETEAFF. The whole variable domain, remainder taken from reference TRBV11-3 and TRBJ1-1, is EAGVVQSPRYKIIEKKQPVAFWCNPISGHNTLYWYLQNLGQGPELLIRYENEEAVDDSQLPKDRFSAERLKGVDSTLKIQPAELGDSAVYLCASSLDGETEAFFGQGTRLTVV.

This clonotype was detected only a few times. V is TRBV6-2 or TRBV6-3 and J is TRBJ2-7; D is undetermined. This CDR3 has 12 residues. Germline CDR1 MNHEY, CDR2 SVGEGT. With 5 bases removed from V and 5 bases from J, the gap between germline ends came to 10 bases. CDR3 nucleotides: TGTGCCAGCAGTACCCCGGGTAACGAGCAGTACGTC. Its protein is CASSTPGNEQYV.

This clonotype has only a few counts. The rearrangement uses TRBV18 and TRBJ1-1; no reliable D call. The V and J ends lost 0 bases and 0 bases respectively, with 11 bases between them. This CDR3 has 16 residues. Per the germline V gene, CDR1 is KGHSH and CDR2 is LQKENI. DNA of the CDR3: TGTGCCAGCTCACCACCGGAGCCGGTTCTGAACACTGAAGCTTTCTTT. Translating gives CASSPPEPVLNTEAFF.

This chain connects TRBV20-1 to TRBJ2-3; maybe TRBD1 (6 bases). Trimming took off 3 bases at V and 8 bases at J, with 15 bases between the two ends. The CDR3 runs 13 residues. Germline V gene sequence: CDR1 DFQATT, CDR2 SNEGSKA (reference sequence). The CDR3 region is CSASRRGSSTQYF. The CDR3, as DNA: TGCAGTGCTAGTCGCAGGGGATCTAGTACGCAGTATTTT.

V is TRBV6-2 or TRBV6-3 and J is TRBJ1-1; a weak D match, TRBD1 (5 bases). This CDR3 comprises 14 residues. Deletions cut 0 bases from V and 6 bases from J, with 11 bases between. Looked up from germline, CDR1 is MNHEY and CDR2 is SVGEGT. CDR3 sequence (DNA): TGTGCCAGCAGTTACTCGCCGGGGGTGCCTGAAGCTTTCTTT. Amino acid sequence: CASSYSPGVPEAFF.

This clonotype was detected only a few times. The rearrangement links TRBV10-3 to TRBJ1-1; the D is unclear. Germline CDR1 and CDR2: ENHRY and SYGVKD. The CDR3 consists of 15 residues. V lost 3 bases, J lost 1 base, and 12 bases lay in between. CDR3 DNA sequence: TGTGCCATCAGTGAATGGGCACCTGCGAACACTGAAGCTTTCTTT. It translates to CAISEWAPANTEAFF.

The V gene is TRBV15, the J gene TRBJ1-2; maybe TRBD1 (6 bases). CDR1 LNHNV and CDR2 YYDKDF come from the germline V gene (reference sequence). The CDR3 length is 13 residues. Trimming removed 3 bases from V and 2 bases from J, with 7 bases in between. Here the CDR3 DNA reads TGTGCCACCAGCAGCGGGGGCAACTATGGCTACACCTTC. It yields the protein CATSSGGNYGYTF.

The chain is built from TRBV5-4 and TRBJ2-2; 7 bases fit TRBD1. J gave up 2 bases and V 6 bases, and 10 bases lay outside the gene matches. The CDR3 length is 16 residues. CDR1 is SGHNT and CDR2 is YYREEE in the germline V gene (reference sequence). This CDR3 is CASTLKGQRNTGELFF. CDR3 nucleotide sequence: TGTGCCAGCACCCTAAAGGGACAGAGAAACACCGGGGAGCTGTTTTTT.

The chain's CDR3 is CSVERPGDFYTQYF. The CDR3 DNA reads as TGCAGCGTTGAAAGACCAGGGGATTTCTATACGCAGTATTTT. V and J are TRBV29-1 and TRBJ2-3, with a weak D call TRBD1 (6 bases). With 2 bases removed from V and 7 bases from J, the gap between germline ends came to 16 bases. Germline V gives CDR1 SQVTM, CDR2 ANQGSEA. This CDR3 is 14 amino acids long.

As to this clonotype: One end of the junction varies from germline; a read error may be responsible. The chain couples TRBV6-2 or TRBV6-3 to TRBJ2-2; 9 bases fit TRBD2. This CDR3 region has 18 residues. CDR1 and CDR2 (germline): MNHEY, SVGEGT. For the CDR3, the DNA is TGTGCCAGCAGTTACGAGGCTAGCGGGGACTCGAACACCGGGGTGCTGTTTTTT. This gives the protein CASSYEASGDSNTGVLFF.

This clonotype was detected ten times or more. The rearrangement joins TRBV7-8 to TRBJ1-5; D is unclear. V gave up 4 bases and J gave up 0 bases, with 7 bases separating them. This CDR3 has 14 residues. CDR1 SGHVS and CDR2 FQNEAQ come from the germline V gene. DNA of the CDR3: TGTGCCAGCAGCTCAGGTGATAGCAATCAGCCCCAGCATTTT. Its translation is CASSSGDSNQPQHF. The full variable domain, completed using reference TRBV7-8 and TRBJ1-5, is GAGVSQSPRYKVAKRGQDVALRCDPISGHVSLFWYQQALGQGPEFLTYFQNEAQLDKSGLPSDRFFAERPEGSVSTLKIQRTQQEDSAVYLCASSSGDSNQPQHFGDGTRLSIL.

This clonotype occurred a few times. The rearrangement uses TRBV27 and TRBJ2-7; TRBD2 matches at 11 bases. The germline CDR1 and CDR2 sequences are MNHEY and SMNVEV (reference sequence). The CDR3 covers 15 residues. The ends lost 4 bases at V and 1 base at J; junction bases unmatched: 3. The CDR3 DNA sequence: TGTGCCAGCAGTTCTAGCGGGGGGAAATCCTACGAGCAGTACTTC. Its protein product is CASSSSGGKSYEQYF.

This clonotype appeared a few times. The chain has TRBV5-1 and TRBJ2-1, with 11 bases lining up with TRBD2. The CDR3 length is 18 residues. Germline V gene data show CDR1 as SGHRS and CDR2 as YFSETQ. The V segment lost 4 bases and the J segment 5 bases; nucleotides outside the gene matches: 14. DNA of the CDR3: TGCGCCAGCAGCCTGGGCGGGACTAGCGGCCCCCTGGACAATGAGCAGTTCTTC. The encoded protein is CASSLGGTSGPLDNEQFF.

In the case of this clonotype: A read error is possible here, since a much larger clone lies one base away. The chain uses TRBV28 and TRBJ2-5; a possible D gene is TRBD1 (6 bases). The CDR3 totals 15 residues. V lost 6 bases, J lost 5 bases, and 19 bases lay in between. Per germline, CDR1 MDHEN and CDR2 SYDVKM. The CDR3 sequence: CASRQGTGRGETQYF. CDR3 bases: TGTGCCAGCAGGCAGGGGACCGGAAGGGGGGAGACCCAGTACTTC.

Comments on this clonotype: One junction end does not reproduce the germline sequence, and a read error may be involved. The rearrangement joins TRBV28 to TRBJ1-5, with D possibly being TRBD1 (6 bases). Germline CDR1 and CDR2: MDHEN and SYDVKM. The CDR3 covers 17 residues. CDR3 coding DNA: TGTGCCAGCGACCGAGTGGGGGCAGGGATTGGGAATCGGCCCCAGCATTTT. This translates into CASDRVGAGIGNRPQHF.

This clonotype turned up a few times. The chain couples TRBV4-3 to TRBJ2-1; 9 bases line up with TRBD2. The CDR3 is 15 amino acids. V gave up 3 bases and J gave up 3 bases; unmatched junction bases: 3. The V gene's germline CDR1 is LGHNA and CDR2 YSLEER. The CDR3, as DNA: TGCGCCAGCAGCCAGAAGCGGGGGGTCTACAATGAGCAGTTCTTC. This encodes CASSQKRGVYNEQFF.